This is a list of T cell receptor beta chains from one sample in a study of beta chain features in type 1 diabetes. TCRdb's table, derived via immunoSEQ multiplex PCR, lists solely in-frame clones and lacks some. The sample holds about 340,000 clones; approximately 9.9% are singletons and the top ten take more than 0.8%. The specimen was central memory CD4+ T cells from blood. The receptors shown here come from a man younger than 40 with type 1 diabetes. The CDR3 runs from the conserved cysteine through the conserved F or W. Fields, in order: J gene, V gene, D gene, clone size, CDR3 DNA, CDR3 protein. D genes are given only for firm matches. The size of a clone is reported for some rows only, either as once, few or many, or as a class for expanded clones.

j_call: TRBJ2-1
v_call: TRBV28
d_call: TRBD2
clone_size: NA
cdr3_nt: TGTGCCAGCAGTTTATATTCTAGCGGGGTTTACAATGAGCAGTTCTTC
cdr3_aa: CASSLYSSGVYNEQFF

j_call: TRBJ1-6
v_call: TRBV2
d_call: TRBD1
clone_size: many
cdr3_nt: TGTGCCAGCACCACATCAGGGGGACGGAGTTCACCCCTCCACTTT
cdr3_aa: CASTTSGGRSSPLHF

j_call: TRBJ1-4
v_call: TRBV4-3
d_call: TRBD1
clone_size: NA
cdr3_nt: TGCGCCAGCAGCCAAATCGGACAGGGGGCGACGAAACTGTTTTTT
cdr3_aa: CASSQIGQGATKLFF

j_call: TRBJ2-1
v_call: TRBV10-3
d_call: NA
clone_size: NA
cdr3_nt: TGTGCCATCAGTGAAGGTCGGGCAGGGGGGAATGAGCAGTTCTTC
cdr3_aa: CAISEGRAGGNEQFF

j_call: TRBJ2-6
v_call: TRBV7-9
d_call: NA
clone_size: NA
cdr3_nt: TGTGCCAGCAGCTACCGGGTCTCTGGGGCCAACGTCCTGACTTTC
cdr3_aa: CASSYRVSGANVLTF

j_call: TRBJ1-2
v_call: TRBV9
d_call: TRBD1
clone_size: few
cdr3_nt: TGTGCCAGCAGCCCTGTCCAGGGGGCGGGTGGCTACACCTTC
cdr3_aa: CASSPVQGAGGYTF

j_call: TRBJ2-3
v_call: TRBV7-9
d_call: NA
clone_size: NA
cdr3_nt: TGTGCCAGCAGCTTATCTGGGCCTGCTACGCAGTATTTT
cdr3_aa: CASSLSGPATQYF

j_call: TRBJ2-5
v_call: TRBV4-3
d_call: TRBD1
clone_size: NA
cdr3_nt: TGCGCCAGCAGCCAAGACCCAGGGACAGGGGGCGGGAAGACCCAGTACTTC
cdr3_aa: CASSQDPGTGGGKTQYF

j_call: TRBJ1-1
v_call: TRBV5-1
d_call: TRBD1
clone_size: NA
cdr3_nt: TGCGCCAGCAGCTTACAGGGGGCCGGAACTGAAGCTTTCTTT
cdr3_aa: CASSLQGAGTEAFF

j_call: TRBJ1-5
v_call: TRBV19
d_call: TRBD1
clone_size: NA
cdr3_nt: TGTGCCAGTAGAGGGACAGGCAATCAGCCCCAGCATTTT
cdr3_aa: CASRGTGNQPQHF

j_call: TRBJ1-2
v_call: TRBV27
d_call: NA
clone_size: few
cdr3_nt: TGTGCCAGCAGTTGGAGGGTAGGGAATGGCTACACCTTC
cdr3_aa: CASSWRVGNGYTF

j_call: TRBJ1-4
v_call: TRBV5-1
d_call: TRBD1
clone_size: NA
cdr3_nt: TGCGCCAGCAGCTTGACAGGGGTCCGTGAAAAACTGTTTTTT
cdr3_aa: CASSLTGVREKLFF

j_call: TRBJ2-5
v_call: TRBV4-3
d_call: NA
clone_size: few
cdr3_nt: TGCGCCAGCAGCCAAGACAGGGTGGAGACCCAGTACTTC
cdr3_aa: CASSQDRVETQYF

j_call: TRBJ2-5
v_call: TRBV18
d_call: NA
clone_size: few
cdr3_nt: TGTGCCAGCTCACCACCGATGCAGGGTACGGCCCAGTACTTC
cdr3_aa: CASSPPMQGTAQYF

j_call: TRBJ1-2
v_call: TRBV6-5
d_call: TRBD1
clone_size: NA
cdr3_nt: TGTGCCAGCAGTCCACAGGGGAAGAATGGCTACACCTTC
cdr3_aa: CASSPQGKNGYTF

j_call: TRBJ1-2
v_call: TRBV4-1
d_call: NA
clone_size: few
cdr3_nt: TGCGCCAGCAGCCAAGAGGAGGCAGGGGCTCGGGGCTACACCTTC
cdr3_aa: CASSQEEAGARGYTF

j_call: TRBJ2-7
v_call: TRBV28
d_call: TRBD2
clone_size: many
cdr3_nt: TGTGCCAGCAGCCTGGGGGCTAGCGGGGGTTACGAGCAGTACTTC
cdr3_aa: CASSLGASGGYEQYF

j_call: TRBJ2-7
v_call: TRBV9
d_call: NA
clone_size: few
cdr3_nt: TGTGCCAGCAGCGTAGGTCAGGACATTGCCGAGCAGTACTTC
cdr3_aa: CASSVGQDIAEQYF

j_call: TRBJ2-5
v_call: TRBV7-9
d_call: NA
clone_size: few
cdr3_nt: TGTGCCAGCACCTCTGGGGAGACCCAGTACTTC
cdr3_aa: CASTSGETQYF

j_call: TRBJ2-7
v_call: TRBV2
d_call: TRBD1
clone_size: few
cdr3_nt: TGTGCCAGCAGTGAAGGACAGGGAAACTACGAGCAGTACTTC
cdr3_aa: CASSEGQGNYEQYF

j_call: TRBJ2-3
v_call: TRBV5-1
d_call: NA
clone_size: few
cdr3_nt: TGCGCCAGCAGCTTGGACAGGGCAGATACGCAGTATTTT
cdr3_aa: CASSLDRADTQYF

j_call: TRBJ1-1
v_call: TRBV7-2
d_call: NA
clone_size: few
cdr3_nt: TGTGCCAGCAGCGTTGTTAGAGGTGACGAAGCTTTCTTT
cdr3_aa: CASSVVRGDEAFF

j_call: TRBJ1-5
v_call: TRBV7-2
d_call: NA
clone_size: few
cdr3_nt: TGTGCCAGCACCAATTTGACAGGTAGCAATCAGCCCCAGCATTTT
cdr3_aa: CASTNLTGSNQPQHF

j_call: TRBJ2-7
v_call: TRBV15
d_call: NA
clone_size: NA
cdr3_nt: TGTGCCACCAGCAGAGATCTGGCCGGCTACGAGCAGTACTTC
cdr3_aa: CATSRDLAGYEQYF

j_call: TRBJ2-6
v_call: TRBV4-3
d_call: NA
clone_size: NA
cdr3_nt: TGCGCCAGCAGCCAAGAGGCGTCTGCTGGGGCCAACGTCCTGACTTTC
cdr3_aa: CASSQEASAGANVLTF

j_call: TRBJ1-1
v_call: TRBV5-6
d_call: TRBD1
clone_size: NA
cdr3_nt: TGTGCCAGCAGCAGAGGACAGGGGAGGTCTTTCTTT
cdr3_aa: CASSRGQGRSFF

j_call: TRBJ1-4
v_call: TRBV10-3
d_call: NA
clone_size: NA
cdr3_nt: TGTGCCATCAGTGCTGCAACTAATGAAAAACTGTTTTTT
cdr3_aa: CAISAATNEKLFF

j_call: TRBJ2-1
v_call: TRBV14
d_call: NA
clone_size: many
cdr3_nt: TGTGCCAGCAGCCAAGGAACCTACAATGAGCAGTTCTTC
cdr3_aa: CASSQGTYNEQFF

j_call: TRBJ1-4
v_call: TRBV5-6
d_call: NA
clone_size: NA
cdr3_nt: TGTGCCAGCAGCCGGAGGGCCGGGGCTAATGAAAAACTGTTTTTT
cdr3_aa: CASSRRAGANEKLFF

j_call: TRBJ2-7
v_call: TRBV4-1
d_call: TRBD1
clone_size: NA
cdr3_nt: TGCGCCAGCAGCCGCGCCGGGACAGGATCCGACGAGCAGTACTTC
cdr3_aa: CASSRAGTGSDEQYF

j_call: TRBJ2-3
v_call: TRBV7-2
d_call: TRBD2
clone_size: NA
cdr3_nt: TGTGCCAGCAGCTTACAAGGTCCGGGGGGGCCGCGCACAGATACGCAGTATTTT
cdr3_aa: CASSLQGPGGPRTDTQYF

j_call: TRBJ1-2
v_call: TRBV7-2
d_call: NA
clone_size: few
cdr3_nt: TGTGCCAGCAGCTTAGAAGGCAGGGCCAGATATGGCTACACCTTC
cdr3_aa: CASSLEGRARYGYTF

j_call: TRBJ2-3
v_call: TRBV7-6
d_call: NA
clone_size: few
cdr3_nt: TGTGCCAGCAGCCAGTTTCCTAATCTACGCACAGATACGCAGTATTTT
cdr3_aa: CASSQFPNLRTDTQYF

j_call: TRBJ1-4
v_call: TRBV6-5
d_call: NA
clone_size: few
cdr3_nt: TGTGCCAGCAGTCCCAGTCCTACTAATGAAAAACTGTTTTTT
cdr3_aa: CASSPSPTNEKLFF

j_call: TRBJ2-3
v_call: TRBV11-2
d_call: NA
clone_size: NA
cdr3_nt: TGTGCCAGCAGCTTCACTAGACCCACAGATACGCAGTATTTT
cdr3_aa: CASSFTRPTDTQYF

j_call: TRBJ2-3
v_call: TRBV10-3
d_call: TRBD1
clone_size: NA
cdr3_nt: TGTGCCATCAGCTCGGACAGGGGAACAGATACGCAGTATTTT
cdr3_aa: CAISSDRGTDTQYF

j_call: TRBJ2-5
v_call: TRBV7-2
d_call: TRBD2
clone_size: few
cdr3_nt: TGTGCCAGCAGCTTTACCCTAGCGGGGGCCAGGGAGACCCAGTACTTC
cdr3_aa: CASSFTLAGARETQYF

j_call: TRBJ2-7
v_call: TRBV28
d_call: TRBD1
clone_size: NA
cdr3_nt: TGTGCCAGCAGTTTCGTGGGGACAGGGCACTACGAGCAGTACTTC
cdr3_aa: CASSFVGTGHYEQYF

j_call: TRBJ2-1
v_call: TRBV11-2
d_call: TRBD1
clone_size: few
cdr3_nt: TGTGCCAGCAGCTTAATCCCGACAGGGGGCCGGACCTACAATGAGCAGTTCTTC
cdr3_aa: CASSLIPTGGRTYNEQFF

j_call: TRBJ2-5
v_call: TRBV6-5
d_call: NA
clone_size: NA
cdr3_nt: TGTGCCAGCAGGCCACAGGGCCGGGAGACCCAGTACTTC
cdr3_aa: CASRPQGRETQYF

j_call: TRBJ1-4
v_call: TRBV6-5
d_call: TRBD1
clone_size: NA
cdr3_nt: TGTGCCAGCAGGGGGACAGGACAAAATGAAAAACTGTTTTTT
cdr3_aa: CASRGTGQNEKLFF

j_call: TRBJ1-2
v_call: TRBV7-8
d_call: NA
clone_size: NA
cdr3_nt: TGTGCCAGCAGCTTAGCTCGGGACAACTATGGCTACACCTTC
cdr3_aa: CASSLARDNYGYTF

j_call: TRBJ2-1
v_call: TRBV5-1
d_call: TRBD2
clone_size: many
cdr3_nt: TGCGCCAGCAGCTTGGACGGAGCGGGAGGACACAATGAGCAGTTCTTC
cdr3_aa: CASSLDGAGGHNEQFF

j_call: TRBJ1-6
v_call: TRBV7-2
d_call: NA
clone_size: NA
cdr3_nt: TGTGCCAGCAGCTTAGTCGGGAAGGATTCACCCCTCCACTTT
cdr3_aa: CASSLVGKDSPLHF

j_call: TRBJ2-5
v_call: TRBV5-6
d_call: NA
clone_size: few
cdr3_nt: TGTGCCAGCAGCTTAGACTTCAGCGACCAGGGAGGGACCCAGTACTTC
cdr3_aa: CASSLDFSDQGGTQYF

j_call: TRBJ2-1
v_call: TRBV7-9
d_call: NA
clone_size: NA
cdr3_nt: TGTGCCACCGCCCAAGGGGGGTCCTACAATGAGCAGTTCTTC
cdr3_aa: CATAQGGSYNEQFF